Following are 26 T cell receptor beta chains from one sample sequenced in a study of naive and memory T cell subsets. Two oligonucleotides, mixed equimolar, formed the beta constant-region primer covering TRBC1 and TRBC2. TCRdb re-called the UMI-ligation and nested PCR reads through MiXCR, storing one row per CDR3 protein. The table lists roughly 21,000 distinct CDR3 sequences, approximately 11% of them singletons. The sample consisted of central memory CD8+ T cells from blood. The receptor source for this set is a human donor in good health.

As DNA, the CDR3 is TGTGCCAGCAGCCACCCCCTAGGAATTCTGAATGAGCAGTTCTTC. This sequence encodes CASSHPLGILNEQFF. J is TRBJ2-1 and V is TRBV3-1; D gene ambiguous. V lost 3 bases and J lost 7, with 16 bases in between. The germline V gene encodes CDR1 LGHDT and CDR2 YNNKEL (reference sequence). The CDR3 sequence is 15 residues long.

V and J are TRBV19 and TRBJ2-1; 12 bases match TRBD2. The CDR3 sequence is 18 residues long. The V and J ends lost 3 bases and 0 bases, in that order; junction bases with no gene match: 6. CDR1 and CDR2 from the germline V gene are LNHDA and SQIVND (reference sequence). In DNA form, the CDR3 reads TGTGCCAGTAGTATGCTAGCGGGAGGGCCGGGCTCCTACAATGAGCAGTTCTTC. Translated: CASSMLAGGPGSYNEQFF.

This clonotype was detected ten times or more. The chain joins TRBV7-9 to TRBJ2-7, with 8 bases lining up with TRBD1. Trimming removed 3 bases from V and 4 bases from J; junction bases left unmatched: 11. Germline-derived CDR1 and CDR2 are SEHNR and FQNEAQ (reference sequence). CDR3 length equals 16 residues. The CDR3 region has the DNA TGTGCCAGCAGCTTCACCGGGCACAGGGGGAATTACGAGCAGTACTTC. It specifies CASSFTGHRGNYEQYF.

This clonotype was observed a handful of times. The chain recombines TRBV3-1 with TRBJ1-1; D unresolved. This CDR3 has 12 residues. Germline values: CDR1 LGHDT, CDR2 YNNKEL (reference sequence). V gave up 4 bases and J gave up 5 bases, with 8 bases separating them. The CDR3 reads CASSRWGTEAFF. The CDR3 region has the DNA TGTGCCAGCAGCCGATGGGGTACTGAAGCTTTCTTT. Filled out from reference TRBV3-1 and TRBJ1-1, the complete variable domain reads DTAVSQTPKYLVTQMGNDKSIKCEQNLGHDTMYWYKQDSKKFLKIMFSYNNKELIINETVPNRFSPKSPDKAHLNLHINSLELGDSAVYFCASSRWGTEAFFGQGTRLTVV.

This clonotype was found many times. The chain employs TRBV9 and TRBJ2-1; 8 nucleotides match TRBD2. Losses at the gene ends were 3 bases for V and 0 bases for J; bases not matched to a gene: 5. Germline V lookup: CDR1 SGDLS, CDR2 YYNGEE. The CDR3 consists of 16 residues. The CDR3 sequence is CASSAAGGSSYNEQFF. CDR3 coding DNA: TGTGCCAGCAGCGCGGCGGGAGGCAGCTCCTACAATGAGCAGTTCTTC.

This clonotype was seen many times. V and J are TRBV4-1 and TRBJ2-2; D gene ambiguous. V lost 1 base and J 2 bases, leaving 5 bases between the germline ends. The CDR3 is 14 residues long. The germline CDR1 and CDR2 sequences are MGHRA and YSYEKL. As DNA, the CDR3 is TGCGCCAGCAGCCAAGGTCCAAACACCGGGGAGCTGTTTTTT. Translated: CASSQGPNTGELFF.

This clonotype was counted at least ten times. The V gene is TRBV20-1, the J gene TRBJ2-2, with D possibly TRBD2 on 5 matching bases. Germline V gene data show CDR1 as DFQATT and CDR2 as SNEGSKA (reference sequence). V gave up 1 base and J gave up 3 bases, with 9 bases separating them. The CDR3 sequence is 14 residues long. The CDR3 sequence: CSARGLADTGELFF. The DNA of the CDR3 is TGCAGTGCTAGAGGGCTAGCCGACACCGGGGAGCTGTTTTTT.

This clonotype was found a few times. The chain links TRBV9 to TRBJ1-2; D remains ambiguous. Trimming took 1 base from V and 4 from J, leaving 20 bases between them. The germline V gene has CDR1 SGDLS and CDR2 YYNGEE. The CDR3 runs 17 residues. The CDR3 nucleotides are TGTGCCAGCAGCGTATATAGCAGTTCCCCCGGCTTCTATGGCTACACCTTC. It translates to CASSVYSSSPGFYGYTF.

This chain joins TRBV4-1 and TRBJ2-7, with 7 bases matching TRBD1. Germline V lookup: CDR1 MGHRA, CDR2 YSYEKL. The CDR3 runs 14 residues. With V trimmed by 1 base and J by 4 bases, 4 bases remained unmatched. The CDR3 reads CASSQVNRGYEQYF. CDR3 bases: TGCGCCAGCAGCCAAGTAAACAGGGGTTACGAGCAGTACTTC.

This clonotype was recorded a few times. In nucleotides, the CDR3 is TGTGCCAGTAAACCGGGACTCGTTTCGGGGGAGACCCAGTACTTC. Translation: CASKPGLVSGETQYF. V usage is TRBV19 and J usage is TRBJ2-5; a weak D match, TRBD2 (6 bases). Germline loops: CDR1 LNHDA, CDR2 SQIVND (reference sequence). The V end was cut by 7 bases, the J end by 5 bases, with 20 bases between. The CDR3 length is 15 residues. The full variable domain, rest sourced from reference TRBV19 and TRBJ2-5, is DGGITQSPKYLFRKEGQNVTLSCEQNLNHDAMYWYRQDPGQGLRLIYYSQIVNDFQKGDIAEGYSVSREKKESFPLTVTSAQKNPTAFYLCASKPGLVSGETQYFGPGTRLLVL.

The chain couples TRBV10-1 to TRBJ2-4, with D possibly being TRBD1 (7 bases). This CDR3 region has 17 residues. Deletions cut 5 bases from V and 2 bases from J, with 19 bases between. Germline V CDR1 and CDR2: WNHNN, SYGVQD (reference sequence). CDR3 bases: TGCGCCAGCAGTAAGGGGGCCGGGAGAGCAACCAAAAACATTCAGTACTTC. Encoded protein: CASSKGAGRATKNIQYF.

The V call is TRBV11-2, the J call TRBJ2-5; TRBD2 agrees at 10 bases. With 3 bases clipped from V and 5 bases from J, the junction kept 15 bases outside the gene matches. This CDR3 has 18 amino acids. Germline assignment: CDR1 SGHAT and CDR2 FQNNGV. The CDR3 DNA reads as TGTGCCAGCAGCTTTAGCGTGGTAGCGGGAGGATTTGGGGAGACCCAGTACTTC. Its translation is CASSFSVVAGGFGETQYF.

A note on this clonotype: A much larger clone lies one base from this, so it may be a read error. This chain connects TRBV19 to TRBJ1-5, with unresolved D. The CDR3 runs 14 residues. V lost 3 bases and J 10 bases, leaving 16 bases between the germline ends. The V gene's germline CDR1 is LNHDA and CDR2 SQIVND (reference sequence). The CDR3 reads CASSMREGFGPQHF. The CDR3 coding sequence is TGTGCCAGTAGTATGCGGGAGGGATTCGGCCCCCAGCATTTT.

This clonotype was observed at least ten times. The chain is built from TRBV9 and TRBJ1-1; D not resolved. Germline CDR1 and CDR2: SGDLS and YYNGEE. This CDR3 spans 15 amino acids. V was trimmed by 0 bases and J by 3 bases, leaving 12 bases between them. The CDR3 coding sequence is TGTGCCAGCAGCGTAGCTAGTACCGACGACACTGAAGCTTTCTTT. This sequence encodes CASSVASTDDTEAFF.

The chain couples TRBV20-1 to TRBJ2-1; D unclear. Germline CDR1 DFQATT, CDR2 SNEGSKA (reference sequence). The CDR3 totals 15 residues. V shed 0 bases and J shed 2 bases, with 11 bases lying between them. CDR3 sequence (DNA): TGCAGTGCTAGAGATCTCTTAGGGCCCTACAATGAGCAGTTCTTC. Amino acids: CSARDLLGPYNEQFF.

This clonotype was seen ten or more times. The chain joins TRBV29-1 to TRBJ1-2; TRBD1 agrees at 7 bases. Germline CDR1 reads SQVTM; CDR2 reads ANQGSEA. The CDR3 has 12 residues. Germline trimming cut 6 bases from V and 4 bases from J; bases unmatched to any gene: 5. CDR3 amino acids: CSVRQGGYGYTF. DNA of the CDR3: TGCAGCGTCCGACAGGGAGGCTATGGCTACACCTTC.

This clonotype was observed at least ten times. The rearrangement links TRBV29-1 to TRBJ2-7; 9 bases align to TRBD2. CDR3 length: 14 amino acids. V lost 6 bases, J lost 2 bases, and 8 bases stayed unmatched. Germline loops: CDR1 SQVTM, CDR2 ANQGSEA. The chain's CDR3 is CSVVGAGGPYEQYF. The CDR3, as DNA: TGCAGCGTGGTGGGGGCGGGAGGGCCCTACGAGCAGTACTTC.

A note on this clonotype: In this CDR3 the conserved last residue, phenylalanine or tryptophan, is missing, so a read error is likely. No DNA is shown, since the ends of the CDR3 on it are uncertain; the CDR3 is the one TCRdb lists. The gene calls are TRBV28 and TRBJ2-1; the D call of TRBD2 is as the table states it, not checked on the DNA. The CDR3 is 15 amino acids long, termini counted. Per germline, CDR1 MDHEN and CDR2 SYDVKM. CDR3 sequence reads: CASRGTSGRAGEKGG.

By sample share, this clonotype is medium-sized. This chain's CDR3 is CASSWTSNTEAFF. As DNA, the CDR3 is TGTGCCAGTAGTTGGACATCGAACACTGAAGCTTTCTTT. The V and J genes are TRBV19 and TRBJ1-1, with D maybe TRBD1 (5 bases). V shed 5 bases and J shed 1 base, with 8 bases lying between them. Germline lookup yields CDR1 LNHDA and CDR2 SQIVND (reference sequence). There are 13 residues in the CDR3. The whole variable domain, remainder taken from reference TRBV19 and TRBJ1-1, is DGGITQSPKYLFRKEGQNVTLSCEQNLNHDAMYWYRQDPGQGLRLIYYSQIVNDFQKGDIAEGYSVSREKKESFPLTVTSAQKNPTAFYLCASSWTSNTEAFFGQGTRLTVV.

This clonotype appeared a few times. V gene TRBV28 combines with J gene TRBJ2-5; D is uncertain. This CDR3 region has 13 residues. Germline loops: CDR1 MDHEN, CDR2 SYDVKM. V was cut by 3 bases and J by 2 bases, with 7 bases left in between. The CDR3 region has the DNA TGTGCCAGCAGTTTTTTGGGACAAGAGACCCAGTACTTC. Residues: CASSFLGQETQYF.

The CDR3 loop reads CAWSGIAGEVGEQFF. The CDR3 DNA follows: TGTGCCTGGAGTGGTATAGCGGGAGAGGTCGGTGAGCAGTTCTTC. V and J are TRBV30 and TRBJ2-1; 9 positions agree with TRBD2. Per germline, CDR1 GTSNPN and CDR2 SVGIG (reference sequence). Losses at the gene ends were 1 base for V and 9 bases for J; bases not matched to a gene: 10. This CDR3 comprises 15 residues.

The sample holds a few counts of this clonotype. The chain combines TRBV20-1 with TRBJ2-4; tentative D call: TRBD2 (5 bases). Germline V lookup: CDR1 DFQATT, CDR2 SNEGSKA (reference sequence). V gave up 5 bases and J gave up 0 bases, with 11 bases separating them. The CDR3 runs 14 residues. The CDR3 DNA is TGCAGTGCTGAGGGTATTCTAGCCAAAAACATTCAGTACTTC. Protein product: CSAEGILAKNIQYF.

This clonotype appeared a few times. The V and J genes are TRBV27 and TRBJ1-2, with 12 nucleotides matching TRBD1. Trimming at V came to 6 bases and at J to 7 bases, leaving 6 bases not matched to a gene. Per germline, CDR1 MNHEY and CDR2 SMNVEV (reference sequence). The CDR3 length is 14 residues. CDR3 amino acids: CASSEGQGAAGYTF. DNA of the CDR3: TGTGCCAGCAGCGAGGGACAGGGGGCGGCTGGCTACACCTTC.

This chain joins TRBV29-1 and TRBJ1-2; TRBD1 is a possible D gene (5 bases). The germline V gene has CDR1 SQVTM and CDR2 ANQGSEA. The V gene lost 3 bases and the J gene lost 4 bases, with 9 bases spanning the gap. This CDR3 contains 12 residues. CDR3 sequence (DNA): TGCAGCGTTGATGTGGGGACCTATGGCTACACCTTC. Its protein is CSVDVGTYGYTF.

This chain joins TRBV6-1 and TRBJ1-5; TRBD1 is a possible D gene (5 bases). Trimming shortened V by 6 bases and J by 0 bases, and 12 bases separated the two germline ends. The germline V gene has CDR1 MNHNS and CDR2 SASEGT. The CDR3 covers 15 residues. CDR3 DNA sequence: TGTGCCAGCAGGAGGGACGGCAATAGCAATCAGCCCCAGCATTTT. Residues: CASRRDGNSNQPQHF.

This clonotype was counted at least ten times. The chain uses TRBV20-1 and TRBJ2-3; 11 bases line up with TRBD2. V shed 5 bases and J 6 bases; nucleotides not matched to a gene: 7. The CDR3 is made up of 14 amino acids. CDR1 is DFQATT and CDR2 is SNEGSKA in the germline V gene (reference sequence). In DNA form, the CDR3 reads TGCAGTGCTGGGGCTAGCGGGAGGATGGATACGCAGTATTTT. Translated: CSAGASGRMDTQYF.